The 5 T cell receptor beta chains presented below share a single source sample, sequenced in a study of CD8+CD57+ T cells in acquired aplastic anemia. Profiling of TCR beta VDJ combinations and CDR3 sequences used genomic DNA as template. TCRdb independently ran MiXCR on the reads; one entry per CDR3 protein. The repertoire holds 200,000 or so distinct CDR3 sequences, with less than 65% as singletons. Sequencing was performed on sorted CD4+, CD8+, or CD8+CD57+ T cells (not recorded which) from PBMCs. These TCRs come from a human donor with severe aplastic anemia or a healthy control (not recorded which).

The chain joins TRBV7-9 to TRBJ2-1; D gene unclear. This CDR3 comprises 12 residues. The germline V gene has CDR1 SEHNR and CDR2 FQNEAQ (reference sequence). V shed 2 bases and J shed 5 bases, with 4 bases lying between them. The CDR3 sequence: CASSLTNNEQFF. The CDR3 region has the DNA TGTGCCAGCAGCTTAACAAACAATGAGCAGTTCTTC.

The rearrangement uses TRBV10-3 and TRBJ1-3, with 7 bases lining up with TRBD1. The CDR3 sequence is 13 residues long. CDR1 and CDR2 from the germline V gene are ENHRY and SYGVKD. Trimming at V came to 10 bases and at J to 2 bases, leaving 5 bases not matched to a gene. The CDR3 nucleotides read TGTGCCACGACCGGGACAGCTGGAAACACCATATATTTT. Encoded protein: CATTGTAGNTIYF.

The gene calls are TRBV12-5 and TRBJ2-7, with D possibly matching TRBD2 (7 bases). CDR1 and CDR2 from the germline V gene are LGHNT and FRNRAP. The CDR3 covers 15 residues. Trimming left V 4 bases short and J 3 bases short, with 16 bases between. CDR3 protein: CASGSEGGEHYEQYF. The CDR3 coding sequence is TGTGCTAGTGGTTCCGAGGGGGGGGAGCACTACGAGCAGTACTTC.

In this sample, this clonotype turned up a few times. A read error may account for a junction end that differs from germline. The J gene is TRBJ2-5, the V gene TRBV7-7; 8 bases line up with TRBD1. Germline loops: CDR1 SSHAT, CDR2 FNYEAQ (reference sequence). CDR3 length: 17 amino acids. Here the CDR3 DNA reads TGTGCTAGCAGCCCCCAAACCGGGACAGGAAGACAAGAGACCCAGTACTTC. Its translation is CASSPQTGTGRQETQYF. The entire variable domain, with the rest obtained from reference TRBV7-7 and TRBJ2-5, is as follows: GAGVSQSPRYKVTKRGQDVTLRCDPISSHATLYWYQQALGQGPEFLTYFNYEAQPDKSGLPSDRFSAERPEGSISTLTIQRTEQRDSAMYRCASSPQTGTGRQETQYFGPGTRLLVL.

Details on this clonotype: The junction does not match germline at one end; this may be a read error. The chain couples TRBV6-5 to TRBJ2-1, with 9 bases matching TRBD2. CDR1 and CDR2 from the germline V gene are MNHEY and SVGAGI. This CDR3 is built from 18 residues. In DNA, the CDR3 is TGTGCCAGCAGTTACTTGGCCCTGGCGGGAGGGAGGGCCCATGAGCAGTCCTTC. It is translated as CASSYLALAGGRAHEQSF.